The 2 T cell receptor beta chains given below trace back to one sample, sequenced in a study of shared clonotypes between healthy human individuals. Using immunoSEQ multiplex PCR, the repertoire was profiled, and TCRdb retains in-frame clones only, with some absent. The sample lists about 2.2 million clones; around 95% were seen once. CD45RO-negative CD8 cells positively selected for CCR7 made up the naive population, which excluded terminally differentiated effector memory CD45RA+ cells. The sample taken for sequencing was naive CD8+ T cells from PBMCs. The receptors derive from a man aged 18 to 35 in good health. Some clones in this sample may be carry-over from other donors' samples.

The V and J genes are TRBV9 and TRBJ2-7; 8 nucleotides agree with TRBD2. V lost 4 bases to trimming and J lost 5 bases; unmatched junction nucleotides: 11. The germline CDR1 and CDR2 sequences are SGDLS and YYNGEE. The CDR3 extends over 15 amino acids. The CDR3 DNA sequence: TGTGCCAGCAGCCCGGGGGGGGATCCGGAAAACGAGCAGTACTTC. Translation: CASSPGGDPENEQYF.

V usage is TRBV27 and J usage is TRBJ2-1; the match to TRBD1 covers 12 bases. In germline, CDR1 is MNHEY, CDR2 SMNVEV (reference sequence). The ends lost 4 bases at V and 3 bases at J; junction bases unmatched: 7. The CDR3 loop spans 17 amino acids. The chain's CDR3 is CASSSSGQGADYNEQFF. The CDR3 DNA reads TGTGCCAGCAGTTCGTCGGGACAGGGGGCGGACTACAATGAGCAGTTCTTC.